This TCR beta chain was found in a study of blood T cell repertoires in COVID-19. The V end lost 6 bases, the J end lost 6 bases, and 15 bases lay between the germline ends. Germline loops: CDR1 ENHRY, CDR2 SYGVKD. The CDR3 has 14 amino acids. Per the authors' pipeline: Estimated nucleated cell counts came from reference gene primer amplification. Only in-frame clones appear in the TCRdb table, and some are missing; sequencing was by immunoSEQ multiplex PCR. That table furnishes V, J and clone size, whereas the DNA furnished D and trimming. The table lists about 300,000 clones, 80% to 90% of them singletons.

This receptor was identified in a woman aged 50 to 60 with acute or convalescent COVID-19. This rearrangement joins TRBV10-3 to TRBJ2-1, with D possibly matching TRBD1 (5 bases). What was sequenced was peripheral blood. Here the CDR3 DNA reads TGTGCCATCAGGGCCGCCAGGGCCTTCAATGAGCAGTTCTTC. Protein: CAIRAARAFNEQFF.